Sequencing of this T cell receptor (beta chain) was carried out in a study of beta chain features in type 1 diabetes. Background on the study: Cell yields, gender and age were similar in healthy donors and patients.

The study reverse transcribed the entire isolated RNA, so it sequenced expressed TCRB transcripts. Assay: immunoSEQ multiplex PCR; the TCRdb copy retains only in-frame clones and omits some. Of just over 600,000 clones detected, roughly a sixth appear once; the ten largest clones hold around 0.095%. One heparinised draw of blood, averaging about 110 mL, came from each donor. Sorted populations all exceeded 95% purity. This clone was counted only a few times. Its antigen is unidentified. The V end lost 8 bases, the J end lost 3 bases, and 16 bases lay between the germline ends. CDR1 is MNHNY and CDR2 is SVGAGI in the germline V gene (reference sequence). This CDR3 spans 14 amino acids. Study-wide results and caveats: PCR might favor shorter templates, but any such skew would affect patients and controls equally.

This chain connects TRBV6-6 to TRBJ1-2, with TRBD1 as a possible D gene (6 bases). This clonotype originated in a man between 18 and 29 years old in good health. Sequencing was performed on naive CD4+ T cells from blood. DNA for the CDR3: TGTGCCAGCGGTTTACAGGGAGGCGACTATGGCTACACCTTC. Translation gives CASGLQGGDYGYTF.